This T cell receptor (beta chain) was found in a study of T cell changes during pregnancy in multiple sclerosis. The germline gives CDR1 SEHNR, CDR2 FQNEAQ (reference sequence). V dropped 0 bases and J dropped 3 bases, with 9 bases sitting between them. The CDR3 sequence is 15 residues long. The protocol was immunoSEQ multiplex PCR, while the TCRdb copy is restricted to in-frame clones and leaves out a portion. The repertoire includes tens of thousands of clones, approximately 93% of them detected once, and 2.5% to 3.5% sits in the top ten. Sequencing was performed on CD8+ T cells from peripheral blood mononuclear cells, taken in the second trimester of pregnancy. The chain links TRBV7-9 to TRBJ2-1; D possibly corresponds to TRBD2 (6 bases). The TCR originated in a female donor with multiple sclerosis, enrolled in a pregnancy study. The CDR3 loop is CASSLAGGIYNEQFF. The CDR3 nucleotides read TGTGCCAGCAGCTTAGCGGGAGGCATCTACAATGAGCAGTTCTTC.